Sequencing of this TCR beta chain was carried out in a study of chemoradiotherapy in HPV16-positive cancers. This CDR3 has 14 residues. V was trimmed by 4 bases and J by 5 bases, leaving 12 bases between them. Germline V gene sequence: CDR1 SGHNT, CDR2 YYREEE (reference sequence). The method was immunoSEQ multiplex PCR; TCRdb's version includes in-frame clones alone and lacks a portion of them. The sample lists roughly 28,000 clones; about 89% were seen once. The sample was blood, taken from a patient who underwent chemoradiotherapy. The TCR was taken from a human donor with HPV-associated anogenital cancer. J is TRBJ1-4 and V is TRBV5-4; D is perhaps TRBD1 (6 bases). The CDR3 region has the DNA TGTGCCAGCAGCCTCGACAGGAAAAATGAAAAACTGTTTTTT. Translation: CASSLDRKNEKLFF.